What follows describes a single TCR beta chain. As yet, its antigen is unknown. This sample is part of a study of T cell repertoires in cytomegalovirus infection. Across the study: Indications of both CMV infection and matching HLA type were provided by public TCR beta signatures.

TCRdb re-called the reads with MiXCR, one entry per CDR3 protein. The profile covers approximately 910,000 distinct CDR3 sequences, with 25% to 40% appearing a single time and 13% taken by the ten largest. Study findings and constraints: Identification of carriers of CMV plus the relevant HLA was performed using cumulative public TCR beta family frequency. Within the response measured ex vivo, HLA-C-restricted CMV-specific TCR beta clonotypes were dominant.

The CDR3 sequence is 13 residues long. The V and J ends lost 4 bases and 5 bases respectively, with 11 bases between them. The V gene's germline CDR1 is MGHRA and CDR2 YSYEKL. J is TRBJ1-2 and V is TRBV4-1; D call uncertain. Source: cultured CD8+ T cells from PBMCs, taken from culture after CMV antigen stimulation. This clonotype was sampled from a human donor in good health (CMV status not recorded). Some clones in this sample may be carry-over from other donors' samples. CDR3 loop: CASSPDPEYGYTF. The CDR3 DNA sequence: TGCGCCAGCAGCCCGGATCCCGAGTATGGCTACACCTTC.